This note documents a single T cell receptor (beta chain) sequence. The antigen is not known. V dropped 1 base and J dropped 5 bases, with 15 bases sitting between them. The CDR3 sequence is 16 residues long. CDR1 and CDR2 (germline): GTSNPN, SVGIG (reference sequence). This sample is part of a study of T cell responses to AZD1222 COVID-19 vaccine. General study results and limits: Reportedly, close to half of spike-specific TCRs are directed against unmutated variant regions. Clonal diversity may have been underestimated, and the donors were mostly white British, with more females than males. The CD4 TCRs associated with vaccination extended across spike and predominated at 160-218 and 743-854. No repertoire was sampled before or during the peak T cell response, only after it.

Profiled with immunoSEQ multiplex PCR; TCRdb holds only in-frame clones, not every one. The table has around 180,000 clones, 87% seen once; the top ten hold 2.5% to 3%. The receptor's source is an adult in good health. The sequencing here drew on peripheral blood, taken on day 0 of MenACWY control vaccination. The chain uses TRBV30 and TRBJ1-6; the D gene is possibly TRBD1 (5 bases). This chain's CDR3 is CAWSETVAGNNSPLHF. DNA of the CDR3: TGTGCCTGGAGTGAGACAGTCGCCGGGAATAATTCACCCCTCCACTTT. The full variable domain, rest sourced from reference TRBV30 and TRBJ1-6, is SQTIHQWPATLVQPVGSPLSLECTVEGTSNPNLYWYRQAAGRGLQLLFYSVGIGQISSEVPQNLSASRPQDRQFILSSKKLLLSDSGFYLCAWSETVAGNNSPLHFGNGTRLTVT.